This T cell receptor (beta chain) was retrieved from a study of control samples from healthy donors and cancer patients. Generated by immunoSEQ multiplex PCR, the TCRdb table keeps only in-frame clones and is missing some. The top ten hold 1.8% of the sample, which has fewer than 250,000 clones, approximately 91% seen once. Trimming stripped 4 bases from V and 0 bases from J, with 6 bases between. Germline V lookup: CDR1 WNHNN, CDR2 SYGVQD (reference sequence). The CDR3 totals 14 residues. The rearrangement uses TRBV10-1 and TRBJ2-2; no clear D. Sequenced: blood. The sequence came from a man aged 25-40 years in good health. DNA for the CDR3: TGCGCCAGCAGTGGAAGCACGAACACCGGGGAGCTGTTTTTT. Encoded protein: CASSGSTNTGELFF.